This is a list of T cell receptor beta chains from one sample in a study of OX40 agonist ivuxolimab in advanced cancers. Sequenced by immunoSEQ multiplex PCR; TCRdb stores in-frame clones only, minus some. The sample lists some 70,000 clones, around 84% occurring once. The material sequenced was CD4+ or CD8+ T cells sorted from blood, taken in a trial of the OX40 agonist ivuxolimab. The receptor set was obtained from an adult with an advanced solid tumor such as melanoma, head and neck, liver or kidney cancer. The CDR3 runs from the conserved cysteine through the conserved F or W. The D gene is left open where the match is weak. For some rows the clone size is stated as once, few or many, or as a class when expanded; others skip it.

d_call,j_call,v_call,clone_size,cdr3_aa,cdr3_nt
TRBD2,TRBJ2-7,TRBV27,-,CASSSLPYLAGTTYEQYF,TGTGCCAGCAGTTCCTTACCCTATCTAGCGGGCACGACCTACGAGCAGTACTTC
-,TRBJ1-1,TRBV21-1,-,CASSNRVIVTEAFF,TGTGCCAGCAGCAACAGGGTCATCGTCACTGAAGCTTTCTTT
TRBD1,TRBJ2-1,TRBV7-3,-,CASSRTGAQSNEQFF,TGTGCCAGCAGCCGGACAGGGGCGCAATCCAATGAGCAGTTCTTC
TRBD1,TRBJ2-1,TRBV11-3,-,CASSRTGGLPLSYNEQFF,TGTGCCAGCAGCCGGACAGGGGGCCTTCCTCTCTCCTACAATGAGCAGTTCTTC
-,TRBJ1-3,TRBV18,-,CASSPDSGRLNTIYF,TGTGCCAGCTCACCAGATTCCGGACGGCTGAACACCATATATTTT
TRBD2,TRBJ2-1,TRBV9,-,CASSPPGGKSNEQFF,TGTGCCAGCAGCCCACCCGGGGGGAAAAGCAATGAGCAGTTCTTC
TRBD2,TRBJ2-5,TRBV4-1,-,CASSQGLAGGPGETQYF,TGCGCCAGCAGCCAGGGACTAGCGGGAGGGCCGGGAGAGACCCAGTACTTC
-,TRBJ2-5,TRBV7-9,-,CASSLSLPQETQYF,TGTGCCAGCAGCTTAAGTCTTCCGCAGGAGACCCAGTACTTC
-,TRBJ1-1,TRBV11-3,-,CASSTQGSEAFF,TGTGCCAGCAGCACTCAGGGTTCTGAAGCTTTCTTT
-,TRBJ1-4,TRBV7-2,-,CASSLDARLFF,TGTGCCAGCAGCTTAGATGCCCGACTGTTTTTT
-,TRBJ2-2,TRBV6-5,-,CASRPQGTGELFF,TGTGCCAGCAGGCCCCAGGGAACCGGGGAGCTGTTTTTT
TRBD1,TRBJ2-3,TRBV6-1,few,CASSAGQVRDTQYF,TGTGCCAGCAGTGCTGGACAGGTCCGGGATACGCAGTATTTT
-,TRBJ1-2,TRBV5-4,-,CASSLPDREYGYTF,TGTGCCAGCAGCCTCCCGGACCGGGAGTATGGCTACACCTTC
-,TRBJ1-6,TRBV12-5,few,CLLPSPLHF,TGTCTCCTCCCTTCACCCCTCCACTTT
TRBD2,TRBJ2-3,TRBV6-4,-,CASSATGGGITDTQYF,TGTGCCAGCAGTGCTACCGGGGGGGGTATCACAGATACGCAGTATTTT
-,TRBJ2-7,TRBV6-5,-,CASSFPLPTVFYEQYF,TGTGCCAGCAGTTTTCCCCTCCCGACAGTTTTCTACGAGCAGTACTTC
-,TRBJ2-3,TRBV15,-,CATSRATDTQYF,TGTGCCACCAGCAGAGCCACGGATACGCAGTATTTT
-,TRBJ1-2,TRBV9,-,CASSVRDLSTGGYTF,TGTGCCAGCAGCGTGAGGGACTTGTCCACCGGTGGCTACACCTTC
-,TRBJ2-7,TRBV13,few,CASSLMYYEQYF,TGTGCCAGCAGCTTAATGTACTACGAGCAGTACTTC
-,TRBJ2-2,TRBV29-1,-,CSASFSGEGTGELFF,TGCAGCGCCTCTTTCTCGGGAGAGGGAACCGGGGAGCTGTTTTTT
-,TRBJ1-1,TRBV10-3,once,CAISGDRYTEAFF,TGTGCCATCAGTGGAGACAGATACACTGAAGCTTTCTTT
-,TRBJ1-1,TRBV11-2,-,CASSLFVAEAFF,TGTGCCAGCAGCTTATTTGTCGCTGAAGCTTTCTTT
-,TRBJ1-4,TRBV5-6,once,CASSLLQNEKLFF,TGTGCCAGCAGCTTGTTGCAGAATGAAAAACTGTTTTTT
-,TRBJ1-2,TRBV10-3,-,CAISERGLLGYTF,TGTGCCATCAGTGAAAGGGGTTTGCTTGGCTACACCTTC
TRBD2,TRBJ2-1,TRBV27,-,CASSLSILTSGIYNEQFF,TGTGCCAGCAGTTTATCGATCCTTACTAGCGGGATATACAATGAGCAGTTCTTC
-,TRBJ1-2,TRBV5-6,-,CASSGEQKYYGYTF,TGTGCCAGCAGCGGGGAGCAGAAGTACTATGGCTACACCTTC
-,TRBJ2-5,TRBV18,-,CASRRDGQETQYF,TGTGCCAGCCGACGGGACGGTCAAGAGACCCAGTACTTC
-,TRBJ1-5,TRBV9,-,CASSVQPDSNQPQHF,TGTGCCAGCAGCGTCCAACCAGATAGCAATCAGCCCCAGCATTTT
-,TRBJ1-2,TRBV5-5,once,CASRRQGSYGYTF,TGTGCCAGCAGAAGGCAGGGTAGCTATGGCTACACCTTC
-,TRBJ1-6,TRBV30,-,CAWRPPGANSPLHF,TGTGCCTGGAGGCCCCCGGGGGCGAATTCACCCCTCCACTTT
-,TRBJ1-3,TRBV5-4,-,CASSLAPGVLGNTIYF,TGTGCCAGCAGCTTGGCCCCGGGGGTCTTGGGAAACACCATATATTTT
-,TRBJ2-7,TRBV7-9,-,CASSLVSGSAYEQYF,TGTGCCAGCAGCTTAGTGTCGGGGTCGGCCTACGAGCAGTACTTC
-,TRBJ1-1,TRBV5-4,-,CASSLGIQRYTEAFF,TGTGCCAGCAGCTTGGGAATTCAGAGGTACACTGAAGCTTTCTTT
TRBD1,TRBJ2-7,TRBV6-6,-,CASSDRDRATYEQYF,TGTGCCAGCAGTGACCGGGACAGGGCAACCTACGAGCAGTACTTC
-,TRBJ2-7,TRBV14,once,CASSQVSWGSSYEQYF,TGTGCCAGCAGCCAAGTATCATGGGGAAGCTCCTACGAGCAGTACTTC
TRBD2,TRBJ2-2,TRBV7-9,few,CASSSSGRGSTGELFF,TGTGCCAGCAGCTCCAGCGGGAGAGGGTCCACCGGGGAGCTGTTTTTT
TRBD1,TRBJ2-7,TRBV19,-,CASSFLTGTGDYEQYF,TGTGCCAGTAGTTTTCTAACCGGGACAGGAGACTACGAGCAGTACTTC
-,TRBJ1-5,TRBV6-1,-,CASSLTWGEGQPQHF,TGTGCCAGCAGCCTTACTTGGGGGGAGGGTCAGCCCCAGCATTTT
TRBD1,TRBJ2-6,TRBV30,-,CAWSGTGSSGANVLTF,TGTGCCTGGAGCGGGACAGGGAGCTCTGGGGCCAACGTCCTGACTTTC
-,TRBJ2-6,TRBV7-8,few,CASSYATGHSGANVLTF,TGTGCCAGCAGCTACGCAACAGGCCACTCTGGGGCCAACGTCCTGACTTTC
TRBD2,TRBJ2-1,TRBV9,few,CASSESSGTYNEQFF,TGTGCCAGCAGCGAATCTAGCGGAACCTACAATGAGCAGTTCTTC
-,TRBJ1-2,TRBV18,-,CASSPTGAINYGYTF,TGTGCCAGCTCACCAACCGGGGCAATTAACTATGGCTACACCTTC
TRBD1,TRBJ1-6,TRBV5-4,-,CASSSLSSGGDSGNSPLHF,TGTGCCAGCAGCTCCCTCTCTTCTGGAGGGGACAGCGGGAATTCACCCCTCCACTTT
-,TRBJ1-5,TRBV6-5,-,CASSYSGAVNQPQHF,TGTGCCAGCAGTTACTCAGGGGCAGTGAATCAGCCCCAGCATTTT
TRBD2,TRBJ2-5,TRBV5-4,-,CASSLWGLAGGRRQETQYF,TGTGCCAGCAGCTTGTGGGGACTAGCGGGGGGTCGAAGGCAAGAGACCCAGTACTTC
-,TRBJ2-5,TRBV10-3,-,CAISESVGGPRTQYF,TGTGCCATCAGTGAGTCAGTTGGGGGTCCCCGGACCCAGTACTTC
TRBD2,TRBJ2-1,TRBV27,-,CASSSIAGVTRNEQFF,TGTGCCAGCAGTTCAATAGCGGGGGTGACTAGGAATGAGCAGTTCTTC